Reported below is one T cell receptor beta chain. No antigen is known for it. Base-call qualities are not available, and no considerably larger clone is one nucleotide away. The germline V gene supplies CDR1 SGHAT and CDR2 FQNNGV. Trimming accounts for 2 bases at V and 6 bases at J, while the number of junction bases matched to no gene is 10. The CDR3 spans 15 residues, from the cysteine through the phenylalanine. Only the CDR3 region is kept as DNA, spanning 45 bases read in frame from base 1. High-throughput TCRbeta CDR3 sequencing of frozen genomic DNA was performed by immunoSEQ, including PCR amplification, mapping, bias correction and internal controls. The original methods were these. Only productive rearrangements were retained, with each unique TCRbeta sequence defined by its CDR3 nucleotide sequence together with its V and J gene. For classification of a sequence as donor-reactive, at least 5-fold expansion in CFSE-low cells relative to unstimulated pre-transplant cells and a frequency of at least 0.01% were required. Minimum frequency thresholds were set for each subject based on the unstimulated sample with the lowest template count, ensuring at least 90% detection power. Jensen-Shannon divergence between the top 1000 TCRbeta sequences post- versus pre-transplant served as the measure of repertoire turnover. Changes in detection of donor-reactive sequences were assessed with two-sided Fisher's exact tests. TCRdb re-hosts the immuneACCESS table, in-frame sequences only. Its copies lack some clones; in the studies checked, an unresolved V gene accounts for under half of them, and the cause for the rest is not known. Clone size and V and J calls were adopted from that table, with D and trimming inferred from the DNA. The sample data list roughly 80,000 clones, and around four fifths of these were observed just once. Jointly, the top ten make up 2.5% to 3% of the sample.

The sample belongs to a study of T cell clones after liver transplantation (dated by TCRdb to about 2019). Regarding the research as a whole: Samples were obtained from ITN030ST, a randomized trial in which withdrawal of immunosuppression was attempted within 2 years of liver transplantation. Donor-reactive T cell clones were identified by TCRbeta sequencing following a pre-transplant mixed lymphocyte reaction and were subsequently tracked in post-transplant blood. As an antigen-independent comparator for the donor-reactive sequences, third party-reactive TCRbeta sequences from pre-transplant MLRs were identified as well. Tolerance was defined as complete withdrawal of immunosuppression for at least one year without a rise in liver enzymes beyond twice the upper limit of normal. The subjects received no induction therapy and were kept on standard immunosuppression until randomization at 12-24 months post-transplant. Blood samples were collected pre-transplant, then pre-randomization ahead of withdrawal, and finally post-randomization once withdrawal had either been completed or failed. Three of the eight recipients were HCV-positive; the others were transplanted for non-autoimmune, non-viral indications. The study cohort included 8 liver transplant recipients, of whom 3 were classified as tolerant and 5 as non-tolerant. Study-wide conclusions, independent of this receptor: In most of the 8 subjects, regardless of tolerance or HCV status, circulating donor-reactive CD4 TCRbeta sequences dropped significantly post-transplant. The conclusions were considered preliminary, being limited by small, heterogeneous patient numbers and non-standardized post-transplant time points. Once repertoire turnover was taken into account, donor-reactive detection showed a significant reduction for CD4 in 7 of 8 subjects and for CD8 in 8 of 8. Low numbers of available donor cells limited the measurable donor-reactive repertoire in two subjects. Because allograft tissue specimens were not available, migration of donor-reactive T cells into the graft, rather than deletion, may have occurred. The decline in donor-reactive sequences exceeded the decline in third party-reactive sequences, suggesting partial antigen-specific deletion that was unrelated to withdrawal success.

Unstimulated PBMCs, after thawing, were stained for CD3, CD4 and CD8 and then FACS-sorted into CD3+CD4+ and CD3+CD8+ populations. Each of the 8 studied subjects was randomized to immunosuppression withdrawal. The Qiagen DNeasy Blood and Tissue Kit was used for isolation of genomic DNA. This receptor was taken from a human patient who received a liver transplant. After a transplant, certain T cells may trace back to the graft donor. This sample comprised CD4+ T cells from blood, obtained at the 22-month timepoint. The chain couples TRBV11-2 to TRBJ2-7; 7 of the junction bases match TRBD2. The DNA sequence is given as TGTGCCAGCAGCTTAACGTCGGGAGGCCGGGGCGAGCAGTACTTC. Its coded protein is CASSLTSGGRGEQYF.